This record concerns one T cell receptor (beta chain) sequence. Amplification used 60 Vbeta primers and 13 Jbeta primers. Sequencing was performed with immunoSEQ multiplex PCR; in TCRdb, only in-frame clones are kept and a portion is missing. The profile shows approximately 77,000 clones, approximately 71% of them singletons. The CDR3 has 15 residues. CDR1 SGHDT and CDR2 YYEEEE come from the germline V gene. V lost 2 bases, J lost 2 bases, and 14 bases lay in between. The data stem from a study of cytomegalovirus exposure and HLA in healthy donors. This receptor was obtained from a woman aged 40 to 50 in good health and CMV-seronegative. What was sequenced was PBMCs. The chain recombines TRBV5-6 with TRBJ2-7; D is ambiguous. The CDR3 sequence is CASSFYYLKPYEQYF. The CDR3 coding sequence is TGTGCCAGCAGCTTCTATTATTTGAAACCCTACGAGCAGTACTTC. The complete variable domain, with remaining parts taken from reference TRBV5-6 and TRBJ2-7, reads DAGVTQSPTHLIKTRGQQVTLRCSPKSGHDTVSWYQQALGQGPQFIFQYYEEEERQRGNFPDRFSGHQFPNYSSELNVNALLLGDSALYLCASSFYYLKPYEQYFGPGTRLTVT.